The 20 T cell receptor beta chains listed next were all sequenced from one sample in a study of T cell responses to AZD1222 COVID-19 vaccine. Profiling relied on immunoSEQ multiplex PCR, and the TCRdb table lists in-frame clones only, not all of them. The sample consists of some 74,000 clones, around 90% of them appearing once. Source: peripheral blood, taken 28 days after the second AZD1222 dose. Receptors originate from an adult who received the AZD1222 COVID-19 vaccine.

This sequence joins TRBV5-4 and TRBJ2-2, with D perhaps TRBD2 (6 bases). Germline loops: CDR1 SGHNT, CDR2 YYREEE (reference sequence). This CDR3 is built from 16 residues. Trimming left V 4 bases short and J 4 bases short, with 17 bases between. The CDR3 nucleotides read TGTGCCAGCAGCCCCGCGGGGACGCGAGGCACCGGGGAGCTGTTTTTT. It encodes CASSPAGTRGTGELFF. The full variable domain, in which reference TRBV5-4 and TRBJ2-2 provide the parts outside the CDR3, is ETGVTQSPTHLIKTRGQQVTLRCSSQSGHNTVSWYQQALGQGPQFIFQYYREEENGRGNFPPRFSGLQFPNYSSELNVNALELDDSALYLCASSPAGTRGTGELFFGEGSRLTVL.

The chain uses TRBV5-1 and TRBJ1-5; 9 positions match TRBD1. This CDR3 has 17 amino acids. The J segment lost 8 bases and the V segment lost 0 bases, leaving 12 bases of the junction unmatched. CDR1 is SGHRS, CDR2 YFSETQ, per germline. In DNA form, the CDR3 reads TGCGCCAGCAGCTTGGGACAGGGGGGATCCTTTCGCGAGCCCCAGCATTTT. This sequence encodes CASSLGQGGSFREPQHF. The whole variable domain, filled in from reference TRBV5-1 and TRBJ1-5, reads KAGVTQTPRYLIKTRGQQVTLSCSPISGHRSVSWYQQTPGQGLQFLFEYFSETQRNKGNFPGRFSGRQFSNSRSEMNVSTLELGDSALYLCASSLGQGGSFREPQHFGDGTRLSIL.

V and J are TRBV9 and TRBJ2-6, with D uncertain. This CDR3 has 15 residues. Germline loops: CDR1 SGDLS, CDR2 YYNGEE. The V gene lost 4 bases and the J gene lost 2 bases, with 10 bases spanning the gap. In DNA, the CDR3 is TGTGCCAGCAGCTCGAGAGCCGCTGGGGCCAACGTCCTGACTTTC. It translates to CASSSRAAGANVLTF.

The chain uses TRBV5-4 and TRBJ2-3, with 10 bases identical to TRBD1. Trimming removed 2 bases from V and 0 bases from J; junction bases left unmatched: 3. CDR3 length: 16 amino acids. Germline CDR1 is SGHNT and CDR2 is YYREEE (reference sequence). The CDR3 loop is CASSFRQGASTDTQYF. CDR3 coding DNA: TGTGCCAGCAGCTTTAGACAGGGGGCTAGCACAGATACGCAGTATTTT.

J is TRBJ1-1 and V is TRBV2; D gene uncertain. The ends were cut back, 0 bases at V and 4 bases at J, with 0 bases in the middle. CDR3 length: 11 amino acids. Germline CDR1 is SNHLY and CDR2 is FYNNEI. The CDR3 is CASSEATEAFF. As DNA, the CDR3 is TGTGCCAGCAGTGAAGCCACTGAAGCTTTCTTT.

This chain links TRBV2 with TRBJ2-2; D may match TRBD1 or TRBD2 (6 bases each). This CDR3 is 15 amino acids long. Germline V CDR1 and CDR2: SNHLY, FYNNEI. V lost 8 bases and J 7 bases, leaving 20 bases between the germline ends. The CDR3, as DNA: TGTGCCAGCGTCGGCCCCGGGGGCTGGGGCGGGGAGCTGTTTTTT. Its protein is CASVGPGGWGGELFF.

The chain joins TRBV4-1 to TRBJ2-7, with D maybe TRBD1 (5 bases). The CDR3 is 15 amino acids. Germline V gene data show CDR1 as MGHRA and CDR2 as YSYEKL. Trimming removed 1 base at V and 2 bases at J, with 12 bases between. The CDR3 bases are TGCGCCAGCAGCCAAGTCAGGGTAGGACCCTACGAGCAGTACTTC. This encodes CASSQVRVGPYEQYF.

The gene calls are TRBV7-2 and TRBJ2-5, with 9 bases fitting TRBD2. The CDR3 is made up of 15 amino acids. The ends lost 1 base at V and 5 bases at J; junction bases unmatched: 5. Germline V gives CDR1 SGHTA, CDR2 FQGNSA. This chain's CDR3 is CASSLGGGATETQYF. The CDR3 DNA reads as TGTGCCAGCAGCTTAGGCGGGGGGGCCACGGAGACCCAGTACTTC.

The chain combines TRBV28 with TRBJ2-3; D call uncertain. The CDR3 spans 12 residues. The germline gives CDR1 MDHEN, CDR2 SYDVKM. Trimming stripped 6 bases from V and 8 bases from J, with 12 bases between. The CDR3 DNA is TGTGCCAGCAGCGCCAAATCGGGTACGCAGTATTTT. This sequence encodes CASSAKSGTQYF.

The rearrangement joins TRBV11-2 to TRBJ1-4; D unresolved. Germline V CDR1 and CDR2: SGHAT, FQNNGV. V was clipped by 3 bases and J by 4 bases, with 3 bases between them. The CDR3 length is 12 residues. For the CDR3, the DNA is TGTGCCAGCAGCTTGGTTAATGAAAAACTGTTTTTT. It codes for CASSLVNEKLFF.

CDR3 region: CSVGGKWNTEAFF. CDR3 DNA sequence: TGCAGCGTTGGGGGGAAGTGGAACACTGAAGCTTTCTTT. The genes are TRBV29-1 and TRBJ1-1; perhaps TRBD1 as D (5 bases). CDR3 length: 13 amino acids. CDR1 is SQVTM and CDR2 is ANQGSEA in the germline V gene. V was pared by 4 bases and J by 1 base, with 10 bases between.

This clone was seen a single time. CDR3 nucleotides: TGTGCCAGCAGCTACAGGGTTGGGACCGGGGAGCTGTTTTTT. It yields the protein CASSYRVGTGELFF. The rearrangement joins TRBV3-1 (or the pseudogene TRBV3-2) to TRBJ2-2; tentatively, D is TRBD1 (6 bases). The CDR3 covers 14 residues. The germline gives CDR1 LGHDT, CDR2 YNNKEL (reference sequence). V dropped 5 bases and J dropped 5 bases, with 12 bases sitting between them.

V gene TRBV5-1 combines with J gene TRBJ1-1; a weak D match, TRBD1 (6 bases). Trimming left V 2 bases short and J 1 base short, with 12 bases between. Germline V CDR1 and CDR2: SGHRS, YFSETQ. CDR3 length: 15 amino acids. The CDR3 reads CASSLWGLWNTEAFF. Here the CDR3 DNA reads TGCGCCAGCAGCTTATGGGGGCTATGGAACACTGAAGCTTTCTTT.

The rearrangement links TRBV2 to TRBJ1-5; TRBD1 matches 8 bases. CDR1 is SNHLY and CDR2 is FYNNEI in the germline V gene. After removal of 4 bases from V and 6 bases from J, the junction contained 5 bases not matched to a gene. The CDR3 loop spans 14 amino acids. CDR3 nucleotide sequence: TGTGCCAGCAGTGCGCCCCAGGGGGCTCAGCCCCAGCATTTT. This translates into CASSAPQGAQPQHF.

This chain uses TRBV15 with TRBJ1-1; D is unresolved. Germline CDR1 LNHNV, CDR2 YYDKDF (reference sequence). Trimming shortened V by 1 base and J by 0 bases, and 3 bases separated the two germline ends. The CDR3 has 13 amino acids. The CDR3 nucleotides read TGTGCCACCAGCAGAGTTATGAACACTGAAGCTTTCTTT. It yields the protein CATSRVMNTEAFF.

This clone was counted only a few times. The chain couples TRBV11-2 to TRBJ2-6, with D perhaps assigned TRBD1 or TRBD2 (6 bases each). The CDR3 is made up of 16 amino acids. The V gene's germline CDR1 is SGHAT and CDR2 FQNNGV. Trimming cost V 4 bases and J 2 bases, with 12 bases left between them. CDR3 coding DNA: TGTGCCAGCAGCTCCGTAAGGGGGGCTGGGGCCAACGTCCTGACTTTC. Its protein is CASSSVRGAGANVLTF.

The chain links TRBV4-2 to TRBJ1-5; TRBD1 aligns across 9 bases. Unmatched junction bases numbered 3, after V lost 3 bases and J lost 3 bases. The CDR3 loop spans 15 amino acids. Germline V gene data show CDR1 as LGHNA and CDR2 as YNFKEQ. The CDR3: CASSQGQGYNQPQHF. The CDR3 nucleotides read TGTGCCAGCAGCCAGGGACAGGGTTACAATCAGCCCCAGCATTTT.

This CDR3 reads CASSLGTVIGELFF. CDR3 in DNA: TGTGCCAGCAGCCTTGGGACAGTAATCGGGGAGCTGTTTTTT. The V and J genes are TRBV7-8 and TRBJ2-2; 7 nucleotides agree with TRBD1. The CDR3 runs to 14 residues. CDR1 is SGHVS and CDR2 is FQNEAQ in the germline V gene. Trimming cost V 5 bases and J 7 bases; bases outside gene matches: 7.

This chain connects TRBV5-5 to TRBJ1-1; D remains ambiguous. The CDR3 extends over 14 amino acids. Germline V gene sequence: CDR1 SGHKS, CDR2 YYEKEE (reference sequence). The V and J ends lost 0 bases and 1 base respectively, with 7 bases between them. The CDR3 region is CASSLGGGNTEAFF. The CDR3 nucleotides read TGTGCCAGCAGCTTGGGGGGAGGGAACACTGAAGCTTTCTTT. Full variable domain (rest looked up from reference TRBV5-5 and TRBJ1-1): DAGVTQSPTHLIKTRGQQVTLRCSPISGHKSVSWYQQVLGQGPQFIFQYYEKEERGRGNFPDRFSARQFPNYSSELNVNALLLGDSALYLCASSLGGGNTEAFFGQGTRLTVV.

This clone was counted between two and nine times. The chain combines TRBV7-3 with TRBJ2-3; TRBD2 matches 7 bases. The V and J ends lost 5 bases and 6 bases, in that order; junction bases with no gene match: 5. Germline lookup yields CDR1 SGHTA and CDR2 FQGTGA. CDR3 length: 13 amino acids. The DNA for the CDR3 is TGTGCCAGCAGCGAGACTAGCCTCGATACGCAGTATTTT. As protein: CASSETSLDTQYF.